A selection of T cell receptor beta chains follows, all from one sample in a study of human T cells and chemical hapten exposure. TCRdb itself ran the RACE reads through MiXCR, one entry per CDR3 protein. This table has roughly 24,000 distinct CDR3 sequences, roughly a tenth appearing once. Here the sequenced sample was whole blood, taken in connection with sensitization to the hapten diphenylcyclopropenone (DPC). The receptors here all came from a man aged 25 to 40 with alopecia areata. Some clones in this sample may be carry-over from other donors' samples. The CDR3 runs from the conserved cysteine through the conserved F or W.

v_gene,j_gene,CDR3aa
TRBV30,TRBJ1-1,CAWTLHRDTEAFF
TRBV11-2,TRBJ1-1,CASSSPSAATEAFF
TRBV9,TRBJ2-5,CASSVALNRDGETQYF
TRBV18,TRBJ2-6,CASSQAGGSNVLTF
TRBV5-5,TRBJ1-5,CASSRNPGQGNQPQHF
TRBV2,TRBJ2-4,CVSTTPGENIQYF
TRBV4-3,TRBJ2-2,CASSPQGVKAGELFF
TRBV29-1,TRBJ2-3,CSASTSGTDTQYF
TRBV6-2/TRBV6-3,TRBJ2-1,CASRLAGGPRGEQFF
TRBV23-1,TRBJ1-5,CASKTQPQHF
TRBV7-2,TRBJ2-5,CASSSQARAETQYF
TRBV20-1,TRBJ2-1,CSARASGANSYNEQFF
TRBV29-1,TRBJ1-1,CSVLERTEAFF
TRBV29-1,TRBJ2-7,CSVERGSGHEQYF
TRBV20-1,TRBJ2-1,CSARPLRLQGAAGGNEQFF